A selection of T cell receptor beta chains follows, all from one sample in a study of T-cell reconstitution after alpha-beta-depleted transplantation in children. TCRdb called the PCR reads again in MiXCR, with one record for every CDR3 protein. Among about 360,000 distinct CDR3 sequences listed, about 14% were seen once. Specimen: PBMCs, collected from the stem cell graft. The origin of the receptors is a human donor who donated a stem cell graft to a child with Fanconi anemia. Both conserved end residues are trimmed from each CDR3.

CDR3 length,J gene,V gene,CDR3 protein
10,TRBJ1-1,TRBV4-1,ASSPTGVEAF
12,TRBJ2-1,TRBV4-3,ASSQGFLGHEQF
12,TRBJ2-2,TRBV20-1,SARVGGTGGELF
12,TRBJ1-2,TRBV20-1,SASDGGKGYGYT
15,TRBJ2-2,TRBV7-8,ASSKLEFVVGTGELF
15,TRBJ1-1,TRBV9,ASSGDNRDRESTEAF
13,TRBJ2-5,TRBV7-9,ASSPIGSSQETQY
17,TRBJ2-3,TRBV6-5,ASSYGRGAGSFARDTEY
14,TRBJ2-2,TRBV29-1,SVKRGTGRNTGELF
12,TRBJ2-5,TRBV20-1,SASPGQVQETQY
13,TRBJ1-5,TRBV5-1,ASSVDGLSNQPQH
12,TRBJ2-3,TRBV7-8,ASSSIPRQGGQY
13,TRBJ2-7,TRBV5-1,ASSLYGGSSYEQY
12,TRBJ1-2,TRBV3-1,ASSPEWRGQGYT
14,TRBJ1-1,TRBV6-1,ASSPALVRDNTEAF
13,TRBJ2-1,TRBV11-3,ASSLGPLANNEQF
14,TRBJ2-5,TRBV7-9,ASSFLGGGLGATQY
11,TRBJ2-4,TRBV5-1,ASSALQGNIQY
14,TRBJ2-2,TRBV5-1,ASFTSPGWGTGELF
14,TRBJ2-1,TRBV5-1,ASSLGTGGSYNEQF
17,TRBJ2-1,TRBV7-2,ASSTRGGTSGGLDNEQF
12,TRBJ2-3,TRBV20-1,SASITRFTDTQY
13,TRBJ2-7,TRBV18,ASSPSRGASYEQY
13,TRBJ2-1,TRBV20-1,SAIVSPRNYNEQF
12,TRBJ2-2,TRBV12-3/TRBV12-4,ASIELGGHGELF
12,TRBJ2-1,TRBV11-2,ASSASGNRDEQF
13,TRBJ2-2,TRBV27,ASSLTGVGAGELF
9,TRBJ2-1,TRBV5-1,ASSLQSEQF
13,TRBJ1-2,TRBV3-1,ASSQLDRVNYGYT
13,TRBJ2-2,TRBV21-1,ASSRRDFDTGELF
11,TRBJ2-1,TRBV7-2,ASSSYVGTPAF
13,TRBJ2-7,TRBV20-1,SARDRDRGRYEQY
13,TRBJ1-2,TRBV4-3,ASSQDGDRMDGYT
13,TRBJ1-1,TRBV7-2,ASSLQQGANTEAF
12,TRBJ2-2,TRBV29-1,SVDSGGPTGELF
13,TRBJ2-1,TRBV12-3/TRBV12-4,ASSFIKSSYNEQF
12,TRBJ2-5,TRBV9,ASSVGYSQETQY
12,TRBJ2-3,TRBV11-2,ASSFAGFQDTQY
13,TRBJ1-5,TRBV6-2/TRBV6-3,ASTPGGQGNQPQH
12,TRBJ1-6,TRBV5-1,ASSSGGVNSPLH
15,TRBJ2-3,TRBV7-8,ASSLVSAGVSTDTQY
10,TRBJ2-3,TRBV2,ASDGGLDTQY
14,TRBJ1-1,TRBV7-9,ASSPTGGAGNTEAF
12,TRBJ1-1,TRBV5-1,ASSREPGDTEAF
11,TRBJ2-5,TRBV6-2/TRBV6-3,ASNDSLGKTQY
13,TRBJ1-5,TRBV12-3/TRBV12-4,ASTVGGDSNQPQH
12,TRBJ2-2,TRBV5-1,ASSFRSNTGELF
12,TRBJ2-3,TRBV7-2,ASSLVGADYTQY